The 20 T cell receptor beta chains reported below all come from one sample, sequenced in a study of T-cell reconstitution after alpha-beta-depleted transplantation in children listed by TCRdb under 2016. Paper-wide results and their limitations: Hyperexpanded clone frequencies declined over subsequent months; after one year, T-cell counts and TCRbeta diversity were mostly attributed to newly produced T cells.

No antigen has been assigned to these receptors. The library was obtained by PCR. The sequencer was an Illumina HiSeq 2500. TCR library preparation used molecular barcoding, with unique molecular identifiers applied to normalize quantification of the TCRbeta repertoire. Using fastp at Q25 and MiXCR, TCRdb reprocessed the public reads and kept productive beta chains. Each entry merges the rows of one CDR3 protein and shows their most common DNA and genes. The sample table shows about 290,000 distinct CDR3 sequences, and 7.5% to 9% are seen once. The ten most abundant clones make up about 9.3% of the sample. The treatment or condition label, read with the paper, signifies: allogeneic hematopoietic cell transplantation with graft depleted of TCRalphabeta T cells and CD19 B cells. The sequencing used peripheral blood, collected 360 days after TCRalphabeta/CD19-depleted stem cell transplant. These receptors were taken from a female patient aged 2 to 10 who had a stem cell transplant for Fanconi anemia, so the T cells may come from the graft donor.

This clonotype was counted ten times or more. This rearrangement joins TRBV20-1 to TRBJ2-7, with D perhaps TRBD1 (6 bases). The CDR3 consists of 14 residues. V lost 6 bases to trimming and J lost 3 bases, with 18 bases between them. Germline V gene lookup returns CDR1 DFQATT and CDR2 SNEGSKA (reference sequence). This CDR3 is CSAKDRTDFYEQYV. CDR3 coding DNA: TGCAGTGCCAAGGATAGGACAGATTTCTACGAGCAGTACGTC.

Ten or more counts support this clonotype. This sequence joins TRBV12-3 or TRBV12-4 and TRBJ1-1, with 9 bases fitting TRBD1. The CDR3 loop spans 16 amino acids. The J segment lost 11 bases and the V segment lost 3 bases, leaving 16 bases of the junction unmatched. CDR3 sequence (DNA): TGTGCCAGCAGTTTTGGGGAAGGACAGGGGTCGTTTTGGGCTTTCTTT. It specifies CASSFGEGQGSFWAFF.

This clonotype was seen at least ten times. The rearrangement links TRBV9 to TRBJ2-5; no firm D call. The V gene lost 0 bases and the J gene lost 0 bases, with 9 bases spanning the gap. This CDR3 is built from 15 residues. The germline CDR1 and CDR2 sequences are SGDLS and YYNGEE. This chain's CDR3 is CASSVGWQYQETQYF. CDR3 DNA sequence: TGTGCCAGCAGCGTAGGTTGGCAGTACCAAGAGACCCAGTACTTC.

This clonotype was seen a few times. The chain has TRBV4-2 and TRBJ1-2, with D perhaps matching TRBD1 (5 bases). The CDR3 runs to 21 residues. V shed 2 bases and J shed 5 bases, with 33 bases lying between them. Germline-derived CDR1 and CDR2 are LGHNA and YNFKEQ. CDR3 DNA sequence: TGTGCCAGCAGCCAAAGCCACCTTTCAGGAGAAACGGCAGGGCAGGGATATGGCTACACCTTC. Translation: CASSQSHLSGETAGQGYGYTF.

There are many counts of this clonotype. This chain links TRBV19 with TRBJ2-2, with 8 bases identical to TRBD1. Germline V lookup: CDR1 LNHDA, CDR2 SQIVND (reference sequence). The CDR3 loop spans 16 amino acids. After removal of 4 bases from V and 5 bases from J, the junction contained 9 bases not matched to a gene. In DNA, the CDR3 is TGTGCCAGTAGTAGCCGGATGACAGGGGTAACCGGGGAGCTGTTTTTT. This codes for CASSSRMTGVTGELFF. Full variable domain (outside the CDR3, taken from reference TRBV19 and TRBJ2-2): DGGITQSPKYLFRKEGQNVTLSCEQNLNHDAMYWYRQDPGQGLRLIYYSQIVNDFQKGDIAEGYSVSREKKESFPLTVTSAQKNPTAFYLCASSSRMTGVTGELFFGEGSRLTVL.

This clonotype was detected only a few times. In DNA, the CDR3 is TGTGCCAGTGGGGGGGGCTTAAATGGCTACACCTTC. It specifies CASGGGLNGYTF. This sequence joins TRBV28 and TRBJ1-2; a weak D match, TRBD1 (6 bases). Trimming removed 9 bases at V and 6 bases at J, with 14 bases between. In germline, CDR1 is MDHEN, CDR2 SYDVKM. CDR3 length: 12 amino acids.

This clonotype was detected a few times. As DNA, the CDR3 is TGTGCCAGCAGACCCAGGGAGATAGGGGAGGGCCGGGGCCACCAAGAGACCCAGTACTTC. Residues: CASRPREIGEGRGHQETQYF. The chain uses TRBV7-6 and TRBJ2-5, with 7 nucleotides matching TRBD2. From germline, CDR1 is SGHVS and CDR2 FNYEAQ. J gave up 0 bases and V 6 bases, and 22 bases lay outside the gene matches. The CDR3 has 20 amino acids.

This clonotype showed up many times. The chain links TRBV5-8 to TRBJ2-1, with D tentatively TRBD2 (5 bases). Trimming left V 3 bases short and J 0 bases short, with 10 bases between. The CDR3 is 15 amino acids. Per germline, CDR1 SGHTS and CDR2 YDEGEE. The CDR3 nucleotides read TGTGCCAGCAGCTCCGGACTCAGCTCCTACAATGAGCAGTTCTTC. As protein: CASSSGLSSYNEQFF.

The chain couples TRBV7-2 to TRBJ2-7; D gene uncertain. This CDR3 region has 16 residues. V dropped 2 bases and J dropped 2 bases, with 16 bases sitting between them. Looked up from germline, CDR1 is SGHTA and CDR2 is FQGNSA. DNA for the CDR3: TGTGCCAGCAGCTTAAATGGCCTAATCCCAACCTACGAGCAGTACTTC. Translation gives CASSLNGLIPTYEQYF.

The V and J genes are TRBV9 and TRBJ2-5; 7 nucleotides align to TRBD2. The germline gives CDR1 SGDLS, CDR2 YYNGEE. V gave up 0 bases and J gave up 2 bases; unmatched junction bases: 7. This CDR3 has 16 residues. The CDR3 reads CASSVGQRGSQETQYF. The CDR3 DNA is TGTGCCAGCAGCGTAGGCCAGCGGGGTTCTCAAGAGACCCAGTACTTC.

This clonotype was counted ten times or more. The V gene is TRBV4-2, the J gene TRBJ2-2, with D hard to call. Germline V lookup: CDR1 LGHNA, CDR2 YNFKEQ. Trimming removed 0 bases at V and 0 bases at J, with 11 bases between. The CDR3 sequence is 17 residues long. This CDR3 is CASSQDWYGANTGELFF. DNA of the CDR3: TGTGCCAGCAGCCAAGATTGGTACGGAGCGAACACCGGGGAGCTGTTTTTT.

The table lists this clonotype with a few counts. This rearrangement joins TRBV11-3 to TRBJ2-1, with a possible D match to TRBD1 (6 bases). The CDR3 is 16 amino acids. Germline V gene data show CDR1 as SGHNT and CDR2 as YENEEA. V was shortened by 0 bases and J by 6 bases, with 15 bases between the two germline ends. DNA for the CDR3: TGTGCCAGCAGCTTAGATCAGGGGTCGCAAGGCAATGAGCAGTTCTTC. It is translated as CASSLDQGSQGNEQFF.

The chain carries TRBV20-1 and TRBJ1-2; D remains unclear. The CDR3 has 13 residues. V gave up 3 bases and J gave up 6 bases, with 14 bases separating them. Germline V gene data show CDR1 as DFQATT and CDR2 as SNEGSKA (reference sequence). Here the CDR3 reads CSASYLPQNGYTF. CDR3 nucleotides: TGCAGTGCTAGCTACCTGCCTCAGAATGGCTACACCTTC.

The chain has TRBV11-2 and TRBJ2-2, with 8 bases that match TRBD1. The germline V gene has CDR1 SGHAT and CDR2 FQNNGV. The V segment lost 5 bases and the J segment 5 bases; nucleotides outside the gene matches: 10. CDR3 length: 16 residues. The CDR3 region has the DNA TGTGCCAGCAGCGCAGATCCAGGGGGCGAAACCGGGGAGCTGTTTTTT. It encodes CASSADPGGETGELFF.

Only a few counts were recorded for this clonotype. The chain carries TRBV20-1 and TRBJ2-7; no definite D call. The CDR3 covers 13 residues. The germline V gene has CDR1 DFQATT and CDR2 SNEGSKA (reference sequence). Trimming removed 1 base from V and 0 bases from J, with 7 bases in between. The chain's CDR3 is CSARASSSYEQYF. As DNA, the CDR3 is TGCAGTGCTAGAGCCTCTAGCTCCTACGAGCAGTACTTC.

The chain has TRBV11-2 and TRBJ2-7; 11 nucleotides align to TRBD2. CDR1 and CDR2 (germline): SGHAT, FQNNGV. The J segment lost 2 bases and the V segment lost 4 bases, leaving 4 bases of the junction unmatched. The CDR3 has 15 amino acids. CDR3: CASSSNSGGAYEQYF. In nucleotides, the CDR3 is TGTGCCAGCAGCTCCAATAGCGGGGGGGCCTACGAGCAGTACTTC.

This clonotype was picked up many times. V and J are TRBV29-1 and TRBJ2-1; 7 positions match TRBD1. Trimming took 4 bases from V and 3 from J; bases not matched to a gene: 9. The CDR3 length is 15 residues. The germline CDR1 and CDR2 sequences are SQVTM and ANQGSEA. The CDR3: CSVVSLAGGYNEQFF. CDR3 bases: TGCAGCGTTGTATCTTTGGCAGGGGGCTACAATGAGCAGTTCTTC.

This clonotype was recorded many times. The rearrangement uses TRBV10-3 and TRBJ2-7; unclear D gene. V was cut by 3 bases and J by 0 bases, with 6 bases left in between. Per the germline V gene, CDR1 is ENHRY and CDR2 is SYGVKD. The CDR3 length is 13 residues. The CDR3 sequence: CAISDNNSYEQYF. CDR3 in DNA: TGTGCCATCAGTGATAACAACTCCTACGAGCAGTACTTC.

The rearrangement links TRBV3-1 to TRBJ1-6, with D perhaps matching TRBD1 (6 bases). With 5 bases removed from V and 11 bases from J, the gap between germline ends came to 16 bases. CDR1 and CDR2 (germline): LGHDT, YNNKEL (reference sequence). The CDR3 has 14 amino acids. The CDR3 loop is CASSKEARGTPLHF. In nucleotides, the CDR3 is TGTGCCAGCAGCAAGGAGGCGAGGGGGACACCCCTCCACTTT.

The genes are TRBV7-3 and TRBJ2-5, with 7 bases fitting TRBD1. Germline CDR1 is SGHTA and CDR2 is FQGTGA. Trimming at V came to 3 bases and at J to 4 bases, leaving 11 bases not matched to a gene. CDR3 size: 16 residues. This CDR3 reads CASSFLPPTGTETQYF. CDR3 nucleotide sequence: TGTGCCAGCAGCTTTCTCCCCCCGACAGGGACAGAGACCCAGTACTTC.